A single sample gave rise to the 5 T cell receptor beta chains below, sequenced in a study of blood T cell repertoires in COVID-19. Method: immunoSEQ multiplex PCR; TCRdb's copy keeps in-frame clones and lacks some. This table has about 59,000 clones, around 83% appearing once. Sample: peripheral blood. The receptors shown here come from an elderly woman with acute or convalescent COVID-19.

This chain uses TRBV30 with TRBJ2-3, with 7 bases matching TRBD2. Unmatched junction bases numbered 12, after V lost 2 bases and J lost 1 base. The CDR3 extends over 17 amino acids. Germline values: CDR1 GTSNPN, CDR2 SVGIG (reference sequence). The CDR3 sequence is CAWSLLGGISGTDTQYF. The CDR3 DNA follows: TGTGCCTGGAGTCTATTGGGGGGGATATCGGGCACAGATACGCAGTATTTT.

This chain joins TRBV6-1 and TRBJ1-3; D is unresolved. The CDR3 is made up of 12 amino acids. V was clipped by 5 bases and J by 4 bases, with 6 bases between them. The germline CDR1 and CDR2 sequences are MNHNS and SASEGT. The CDR3 region is CASSSAGNTIYF. The CDR3 DNA follows: TGTGCCAGCAGTTCCGCGGGAAACACCATATATTTT.

In its sample, this clone was seen once. The V gene is TRBV7-2, the J gene TRBJ1-5; 9 bases map to TRBD1. The CDR3 is 14 amino acids. Germline CDR1 and CDR2: SGHTA and FQGNSA. Trimming cost V 5 bases and J 6 bases; bases outside gene matches: 5. In nucleotides, the CDR3 is TGTGCCAGCAGCACCGGACAGGGGCTTCAGCCCCAGCATTTT. Its protein is CASSTGQGLQPQHF.

The chain carries TRBV12-3 or TRBV12-4 and TRBJ2-7; perhaps TRBD1 as D (6 bases). The CDR3 length is 13 residues. V was pared by 9 bases and J by 0 bases, with 12 bases between. The CDR3 region has the DNA TGTGCCAGTGCCGAACAGGGCTCCTACGAGCAGTACTTC. Translated: CASAEQGSYEQYF.

This clone was detected only a few times. The chain uses TRBV6-2 or TRBV6-3 and TRBJ1-5; D is ambiguous. Germline V lookup: CDR1 MNHEY, CDR2 SVGEGT. V was trimmed by 4 bases and J by 0 bases, leaving 7 bases between them. This CDR3 has 14 amino acids. The CDR3 loop reads CASSSVYSNQPQHF. CDR3 coding DNA: TGTGCCAGCAGTTCGGTTTATAGCAATCAGCCCCAGCATTTT.